This TCR beta chain was captured by sequencing in a study of blood T cells in healthy people across ages. Study-level findings and limits: Diversity was higher, and naive CD4+ cells more numerous, in long-lived donors than in aged donors. Among T cells, TCR beta diversity per million cells dropped roughly linearly as age rose.

To note about this clonotype: Its specificity is not known.

Sample-barcoded 5' priming and a J-beta primer mix drove a second PCR of 7 to 11 cycles. MiXCR was run by TCRdb on the 5' RACE reads, yielding one entry per CDR3 protein. The sample comprises 790,000 or so distinct CDR3 sequences, approximately 53% of which are singletons, and approximately 24% rests with the top ten. Donation came from healthy Caucasian individuals in Russia who were aged about 6 to 100. V was shortened by 2 bases and J by 5 bases, with 16 bases between the two germline ends. CDR3 length: 16 residues. Germline values: CDR1 MDHEN, CDR2 SYDVKM. This clonotype was obtained from a man between 35 and 55 years old in good health. Material: blood. V usage is TRBV28 and J usage is TRBJ2-1; possibly TRBD1 for D (6 bases). In DNA form, the CDR3 reads TGTGCCAGCAGTTTACATGCAGGGGCTCCTCACAATGAGCAGTTCTTC. This encodes CASSLHAGAPHNEQFF.